This TCR beta chain was identified in a study of preoperative IRX-2 immunotherapy in early breast cancer. Measured with immunoSEQ multiplex PCR; TCRdb has only the in-frame clones, and not every one. The sample carries more than 20,000 clones, over 85% recorded once. This sample's treatment: preoperative locoregional IRX-2 cytokine immunotherapy. The CDR3 consists of 15 residues. V lost 0 bases and J 4 bases, leaving 7 bases between the germline ends. Germline V gene lookup returns CDR1 SNHLY and CDR2 FYNNEI. Sequenced here: tumor tissue, sampled after IRX-2 immunotherapy. The sequence came from a human donor with breast cancer. This chain joins TRBV2 and TRBJ2-6; the D is unclear. The CDR3 here is CASSEAPVGANVLTF. The CDR3, as DNA: TGTGCCAGCAGTGAAGCCCCAGTGGGGGCCAACGTCCTGACTTTC.